The 30 T cell receptor beta chains listed next were all sequenced from one sample in a study of CD8 T cells in ankylosing spondylitis. In TCRdb, the 5' RACE reads were re-called with MiXCR into one record per CDR3 protein. The table lists 200,000 or so distinct CDR3 sequences, 18% of them singletons, with more than 3.5% in the top ten. Sequenced: blood, either unsorted or a sorted T cell fraction (not recorded which). The receptors were sampled from a male donor aged 5-29 years with ankylosing spondylitis or in good health (not recorded which).

This clonotype was seen ten or more times. V usage is TRBV24-1 and J usage is TRBJ2-4; TRBD2 is a possible D gene (6 bases). The V end was cut by 7 bases, the J end by 8 bases, with 14 bases between. The CDR3 loop spans 13 amino acids. Germline CDR1 reads KGHDR; CDR2 reads SFDVKD. The CDR3 protein is CATSRESRDIQYF. The DNA of the CDR3 is TGTGCCACCAGCCGGGAGTCACGGGACATTCAGTACTTC.

At least ten counts were recorded for this clonotype. The V and J genes are TRBV9 and TRBJ2-3; D call uncertain. There are 17 residues in the CDR3. V lost 2 bases and J lost 5, with 21 bases in between. Germline V gene lookup returns CDR1 SGDLS and CDR2 YYNGEE. For the CDR3, the DNA is TGTGCCAGCAGCGTTCCCTCCAGACCGAATCAGAGAGATACGCAGTATTTT. Residues: CASSVPSRPNQRDTQYF. Full variable domain (missing parts from reference TRBV9 and TRBJ2-3): DSGVTQTPKHLITATGQRVTLRCSPRSGDLSVYWYQQSLDQGLQFLIQYYNGEERAKGNILERFSAQQFPDLHSELNLSSLELGDSALYFCASSVPSRPNQRDTQYFGPGTRLTVL.

The rearrangement links TRBV7-6 to TRBJ1-1; D is possibly TRBD1 (5 bases). The CDR3 extends over 14 amino acids. V lost 5 bases and J lost 2, with 12 bases in between. Germline CDR1 is SGHVS and CDR2 is FNYEAQ. The CDR3 nucleotides are TGTGCCAGCAGCCTCGGAAGGGGAAACACTGAAGCTTTCTTT. It yields the protein CASSLGRGNTEAFF.

In its sample, this clonotype was seen many times. The V call is TRBV12-3 or TRBV12-4, the J call TRBJ1-6; D is possibly TRBD1 (6 bases). V lost 5 bases, J lost 7 bases, and 12 bases lay in between. The CDR3 sequence is 14 residues long. The CDR3 coding sequence is TGTGCCAGCAGTCCCACAGGGCGGAATTCACCCCTCCACTTT. It is translated as CASSPTGRNSPLHF.

This clonotype occurred many times. V gene TRBV24-1 combines with J gene TRBJ2-5; the match to TRBD1 covers 9 bases. Germline V gene lookup returns CDR1 KGHDR and CDR2 SFDVKD. The CDR3 consists of 15 residues. Trimming at V came to 2 bases and at J to 4 bases, leaving 4 bases not matched to a gene. The CDR3, as DNA: TGTGCCACCAGTGATTCGGACAGGGGAAGAGAGACCCAGTACTTC. Its translation: CATSDSDRGRETQYF.

This clonotype was observed at least ten times. This chain links TRBV12-3 or TRBV12-4 with TRBJ2-4; D assignment may be TRBD1 or TRBD2 (6 bases each). V was clipped by 6 bases and J by 3 bases, with 18 bases between them. The CDR3 runs 16 residues. The CDR3, as DNA: TGTGCCAGCAGCCCCCCCGGGGGCTTTAGCAAAAACATTCAGTACTTC. This gives the protein CASSPPGGFSKNIQYF.

The genes are TRBV7-6 and TRBJ2-7; TRBD1 agrees at 7 bases. This CDR3 comprises 15 residues. The V segment lost 5 bases and the J segment 2 bases; nucleotides outside the gene matches: 9. The germline V gene has CDR1 SGHVS and CDR2 FNYEAQ. The CDR3: CASSPSTGNPYEQYF. For the CDR3, the DNA is TGTGCCAGCAGCCCCTCGACAGGGAATCCCTACGAGCAGTACTTC.

This clonotype was detected many times. The chain links TRBV12-3 or TRBV12-4 to TRBJ1-6, with D unclear. Trimming took 1 base from V and 6 from J, leaving 7 bases between them. The CDR3 loop spans 14 amino acids. In DNA, the CDR3 is TGTGCCAGCAGTTTAGGAATCTCTAATTCACCCCTCCACTTT. Residues: CASSLGISNSPLHF.

Ten or more counts support this clonotype. The chain carries TRBV4-3 and TRBJ1-1; D unclear. The germline V gene encodes CDR1 LGHNA and CDR2 YSLEER. The CDR3 spans 13 residues. The germline V and J ends were trimmed by 4 bases and 5 bases, with 11 bases remaining between them. The CDR3 is CASSLHRRTEAFF. CDR3 coding DNA: TGCGCCAGCAGCCTTCACAGAAGGACTGAAGCTTTCTTT.

This chain links TRBV25-1 with TRBJ2-3; no reliable D call. This CDR3 has 17 amino acids. Trimming left V 2 bases short and J 2 bases short, with 17 bases between. Germline V gene lookup returns CDR1 MGHDK and CDR2 SYGVNS. The CDR3 nucleotides read TGTGCCAGCAGTGAAGGTCCGGGTTATCAGAACACAGATACGCAGTATTTT. It specifies CASSEGPGYQNTDTQYF.

This clonotype was seen repeatedly, ten times or more. The chain joins TRBV25-1 to TRBJ1-1; the D gene is possibly TRBD1 (6 bases). The V gene's germline CDR1 is MGHDK and CDR2 SYGVNS. The CDR3 length is 16 residues. The V end lost 3 bases, the J end lost 1 base, and 15 bases lay between the germline ends. CDR3 bases: TGTGCCAGCAGTGATAGTCGGACAGCTCCGAACACTGAAGCTTTCTTT. It encodes CASSDSRTAPNTEAFF.

V usage is TRBV27 and J usage is TRBJ2-7; 9 bases align to TRBD2. The CDR3 covers 15 residues. Germline trimming cut 2 bases from V and 4 bases from J; bases unmatched to any gene: 6. Germline CDR1 reads MNHEY; CDR2 reads SMNVEV (reference sequence). CDR3 nucleotide sequence: TGTGCCAGCAGTTTAAAGGGACTAGCCTCTTACGAGCAGTACTTC. Its translation is CASSLKGLASYEQYF.

The chain uses TRBV6-4 and TRBJ2-1; D remains ambiguous. Between the trimmed V and J ends, which lost 3 bases and 9 bases, there was a span of 21 bases. The germline CDR1 and CDR2 sequences are MRHNA and SNTAGT. CDR3 size: 16 residues. The CDR3 DNA sequence: TGTGCCAGCAGTGAAATGGGTATGATCCCCGGGTCTGAGCAGTTCTTC. Translation gives CASSEMGMIPGSEQFF.

This clonotype was counted at least ten times. The rearrangement joins TRBV20-1 to TRBJ2-7; 7 bases are a match to TRBD2. The CDR3 contains 13 residues. The V gene's germline CDR1 is DFQATT and CDR2 SNEGSKA (reference sequence). V gave up 5 bases and J gave up 6 bases; unmatched junction bases: 10. The DNA of the CDR3 is TGCAGTGCTGGGCCGGGACTATCTCTCGAGCAGTACTTC. This codes for CSAGPGLSLEQYF.

Ten or more counts support this clonotype. V and J are TRBV12-3 or TRBV12-4 and TRBJ2-5; maybe TRBD1 (5 bases). CDR3 length: 12 residues. Trimming took off 6 bases at V and 4 bases at J, with 9 bases between the two ends. This CDR3 reads CASRVGLETQYF. The CDR3 bases are TGTGCCAGCAGAGTGGGGCTAGAGACCCAGTACTTC.

This clonotype showed up many times. The J gene is TRBJ1-6, the V gene TRBV19; tentatively, D is TRBD1 (6 bases). The V end lost 3 bases, the J end lost 0 bases, and 18 bases lay between the germline ends. This CDR3 is built from 19 residues. Germline V gene sequence: CDR1 LNHDA, CDR2 SQIVND (reference sequence). CDR3 loop: CASSISRQGKSSYNSPLHF. As DNA, the CDR3 is TGTGCCAGTAGTATCTCCCGGCAGGGGAAGAGCTCCTATAATTCACCCCTCCACTTT.

This clonotype was seen at least ten times. The chain combines TRBV20-1 with TRBJ2-3; TRBD1 agrees at 8 bases. CDR3 length: 13 residues. V trimming: 6 bases; J trimming: 1 base; junction bases outside the gene matches: 3. Germline CDR1 and CDR2: DFQATT and SNEGSKA (reference sequence). CDR3 in amino acids: CSADRGGTDTQYF. The CDR3 DNA sequence: TGCAGTGCCGACAGGGGCGGCACAGATACGCAGTATTTT.

This clonotype was observed at least ten times. V and J are TRBV7-2 and TRBJ1-4; perhaps TRBD1 as D (6 bases). The V gene's germline CDR1 is SGHTA and CDR2 FQGNSA. The V end was cut by 5 bases, the J end by 6 bases, with 10 bases between. The CDR3 consists of 13 residues. The CDR3 is CASSRQADEKLFF. The CDR3 DNA reads TGTGCCAGCAGCCGACAGGCCGATGAAAAACTGTTTTTT.

This clonotype was picked up many times. The V gene is TRBV7-2, the J gene TRBJ2-5; D not resolved. Per the germline V gene, CDR1 is SGHTA and CDR2 is FQGNSA. There are 11 residues in the CDR3. Trimming shortened V by 3 bases and J by 9 bases, and 8 bases separated the two germline ends. CDR3 coding DNA: TGTGCCAGCAGCTTTAACCGCGCCCAGTACTTC. Residues: CASSFNRAQYF.

This clonotype was seen ten or more times. The rearrangement links TRBV2 to TRBJ2-5, with 10 bases identical to TRBD2. CDR1 and CDR2 from the germline V gene are SNHLY and FYNNEI. CDR3 length: 13 residues. V shed 8 bases and J 4 bases; nucleotides not matched to a gene: 4. CDR3 DNA sequence: TGTGCCAGCGAAGCGGGAGGGAGAGAGACCCAGTACTTC. The encoded protein is CASEAGGRETQYF.

This clonotype was seen a handful of times. This may stem from a read error, because a much larger clone lies one nucleotide away. The V call is TRBV11-2, the J call TRBJ2-7; the D is unclear. This CDR3 has 10 residues. Germline V gene data show CDR1 as SGHAT and CDR2 as FQNNGV. Trimming took 5 bases from V and 3 from J, leaving 2 bases between them. DNA for the CDR3: TGTGCCAGCAGCATCTACGAGCAGTACTTC. This gives the protein CASSIYEQYF.

This clonotype came up many times. The CDR3 is CASSFALAGQETQYF. For the CDR3, the DNA is TGTGCCAGCAGCTTTGCACTAGCGGGACAAGAGACCCAGTACTTC. The chain employs TRBV5-5 and TRBJ2-5; 10 positions match TRBD2. V shed 2 bases and J 2 bases; nucleotides not matched to a gene: 3. The CDR3 is 15 residues long. Germline CDR1 is SGHKS and CDR2 is YYEKEE (reference sequence). The full variable domain, completed using reference TRBV5-5 and TRBJ2-5, is DAGVTQSPTHLIKTRGQQVTLRCSPISGHKSVSWYQQVLGQGPQFIFQYYEKEERGRGNFPDRFSARQFPNYSSELNVNALLLGDSALYLCASSFALAGQETQYFGPGTRLLVL.

This clonotype has a count of ten or more. This rearrangement joins TRBV5-1 to TRBJ2-3; no firm D call. The germline gives CDR1 SGHRS, CDR2 YFSETQ. V lost 2 bases and J 6 bases, leaving 10 bases between the germline ends. The CDR3 covers 13 residues. The CDR3 bases are TGCGCCAGCAGCTTAGGAGCAAGGGATACGCAGTATTTT. The encoded protein is CASSLGARDTQYF.

The sample holds a few counts of this clonotype. The chain couples TRBV30 to TRBJ1-2; TRBD1 might be the D (5 bases). The V gene's germline CDR1 is GTSNPN and CDR2 SVGIG (reference sequence). The CDR3 is made up of 13 amino acids. Trimming stripped 0 bases from V and 7 bases from J, with 12 bases between. CDR3 DNA sequence: TGTGCCTGGAGTGTGGGGGGGTTCGCTGGCTACACCTTC. Translating gives CAWSVGGFAGYTF.

This clonotype was observed many times. The rearrangement joins TRBV5-1 to TRBJ2-3, with 12 bases identical to TRBD2. CDR1 SGHRS and CDR2 YFSETQ come from the germline V gene. The length of the CDR3 is 16 residues. V shed 4 bases and J 2 bases; nucleotides not matched to a gene: 5. This chain's CDR3 is CASSTGLAGNTDTQYF. The CDR3 region has the DNA TGCGCCAGCAGCACCGGACTAGCGGGGAACACAGATACGCAGTATTTT.

This clonotype was counted at least ten times. The chain has TRBV9 and TRBJ2-5; TRBD2 is a possible D gene (7 bases). Germline V gene lookup returns CDR1 SGDLS and CDR2 YYNGEE. The CDR3 contains 15 residues. V was pared by 4 bases and J by 5 bases, with 18 bases between. CDR3 residues: CASSPRGGLRETQYF. The CDR3 coding sequence is TGTGCCAGCAGCCCTAGGGGGGGTTTACGGGAGACCCAGTACTTC.

The table lists this clonotype with many counts. The V and J genes are TRBV4-3 and TRBJ1-2, with D unresolved. CDR3 length equals 14 residues. V was shortened by 1 base and J by 4 bases, with 10 bases between the two germline ends. Germline CDR1 and CDR2: LGHNA and YSLEER. CDR3 region: CASSQVRELYGYTF. Written as DNA, the CDR3 is TGCGCCAGCAGCCAAGTTCGGGAGCTCTATGGCTACACCTTC.

This clonotype was counted many times. This sequence joins TRBV5-1 and TRBJ2-1, with TRBD2 matching 8 bases. The CDR3 has 14 amino acids. Trimming at V came to 6 bases and at J to 7 bases, leaving 9 bases not matched to a gene. Per the germline V gene, CDR1 is SGHRS and CDR2 is YFSETQ. CDR3 protein: CASTFAGGVNEQFF. The DNA of the CDR3 is TGCGCCAGCACATTTGCGGGAGGAGTGAATGAGCAGTTCTTC.

This clonotype came up many times. V usage is TRBV12-3 or TRBV12-4 and J usage is TRBJ2-1; D possibly uses TRBD1 or TRBD2 (6 bases each). V was clipped by 2 bases and J by 8 bases, with 7 bases between them. The CDR3 length is 12 residues. The CDR3, as DNA: TGTGCCAGCAGTTTACGGGGGCATGAGCAGTTCTTC. Translated, it gives CASSLRGHEQFF.

This chain joins TRBV6-5 and TRBJ1-2, with 7 bases aligning to TRBD1. The CDR3 extends over 15 amino acids. From germline, CDR1 is MNHEY and CDR2 SVGAGI. V was clipped by 3 bases and J by 5 bases; unmatched bases: 9. For the CDR3, the DNA is TGTGCCAGCAGTTATCTAACAGGGGTCCGGTATGGCTACACCTTC. It encodes CASSYLTGVRYGYTF.